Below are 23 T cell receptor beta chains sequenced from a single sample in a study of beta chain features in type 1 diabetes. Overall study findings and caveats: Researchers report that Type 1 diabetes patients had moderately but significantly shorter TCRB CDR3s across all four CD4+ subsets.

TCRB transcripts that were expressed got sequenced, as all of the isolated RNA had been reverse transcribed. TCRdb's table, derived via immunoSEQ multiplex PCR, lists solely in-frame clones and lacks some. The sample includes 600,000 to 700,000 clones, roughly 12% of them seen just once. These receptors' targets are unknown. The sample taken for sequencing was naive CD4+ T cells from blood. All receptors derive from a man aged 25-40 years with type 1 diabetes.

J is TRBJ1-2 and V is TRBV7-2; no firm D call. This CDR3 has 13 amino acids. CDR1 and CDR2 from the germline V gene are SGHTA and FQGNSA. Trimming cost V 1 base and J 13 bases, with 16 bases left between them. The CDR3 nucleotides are TGTGCCAGCAGCTTAGAGTTGTGGCAGACTTCCACCTTC. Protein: CASSLELWQTSTF.

CDR3: CASSREGLAAQETQYF. Written as DNA, the CDR3 is TGTGCCAGCAGTCGGGAGGGACTAGCGGCACAAGAGACCCAGTACTTC. The chain carries TRBV2 and TRBJ2-5, with TRBD2 identical over 11 bases. CDR3 length equals 16 residues. Germline CDR1 is SNHLY and CDR2 is FYNNEI. Trimming cost V 5 bases and J 2 bases; bases outside gene matches: 7.

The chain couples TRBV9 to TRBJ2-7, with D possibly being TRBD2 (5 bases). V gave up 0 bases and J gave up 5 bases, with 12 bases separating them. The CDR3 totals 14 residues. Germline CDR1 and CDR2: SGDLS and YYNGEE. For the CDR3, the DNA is TGTGCCAGCAGCGTAGCGGGGAGAGGTGACGAGCAGTACTTC. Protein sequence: CASSVAGRGDEQYF.

The CDR3 nucleotides read TGTGCCAGCAACGGTGGTTCACCCCTCCACTTT. It encodes CASNGGSPLHF. The chain links TRBV28 to TRBJ1-6; D unclear. CDR1 MDHEN and CDR2 SYDVKM come from the germline V gene. The CDR3 runs to 11 residues. Trimming removed 7 bases from V and 9 bases from J, with 7 bases in between. Drawing the rest from reference TRBV28 and TRBJ1-6, the complete variable domain is DVKVTQSSRYLVKRTGEKVFLECVQDMDHENMFWYRQDPGLGLRLIYFSYDVKMKEKGDIPEGYSVSREKKERFSLILESASTNQTSMYLCASNGGSPLHFGNGTRLTVT.

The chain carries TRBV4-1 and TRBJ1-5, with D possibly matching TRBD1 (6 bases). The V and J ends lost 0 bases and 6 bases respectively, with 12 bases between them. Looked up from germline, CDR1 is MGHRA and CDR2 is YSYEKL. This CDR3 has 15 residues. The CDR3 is CASSQEGAVGQPQHF. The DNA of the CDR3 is TGCGCCAGCAGCCAAGAGGGGGCAGTTGGTCAGCCCCAGCATTTT.

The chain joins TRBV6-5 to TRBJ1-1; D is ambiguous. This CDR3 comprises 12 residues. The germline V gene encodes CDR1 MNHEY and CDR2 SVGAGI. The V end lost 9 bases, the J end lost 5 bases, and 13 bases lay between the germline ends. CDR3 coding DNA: TGTGCCAGTCTCTTCCGAGGTACTGAAGCTTTCTTT. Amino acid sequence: CASLFRGTEAFF.

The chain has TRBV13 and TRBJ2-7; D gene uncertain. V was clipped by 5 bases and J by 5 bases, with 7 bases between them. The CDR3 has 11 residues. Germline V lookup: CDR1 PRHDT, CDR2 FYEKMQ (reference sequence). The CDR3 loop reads CASSKSHEQYF. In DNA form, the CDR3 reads TGTGCCAGCAGCAAGAGCCACGAGCAGTACTTC.

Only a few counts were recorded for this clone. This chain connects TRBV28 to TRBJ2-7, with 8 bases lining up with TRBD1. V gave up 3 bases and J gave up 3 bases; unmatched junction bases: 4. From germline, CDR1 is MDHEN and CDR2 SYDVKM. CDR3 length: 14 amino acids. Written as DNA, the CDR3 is TGTGCCAGCAGTTTCCCCGACAGGGGCTACGAGCAGTACTTC. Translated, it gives CASSFPDRGYEQYF.

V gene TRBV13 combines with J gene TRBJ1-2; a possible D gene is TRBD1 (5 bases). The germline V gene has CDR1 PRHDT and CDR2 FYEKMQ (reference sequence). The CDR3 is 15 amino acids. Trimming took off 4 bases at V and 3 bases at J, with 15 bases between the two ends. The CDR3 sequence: CASSSRQPPDYGYTF. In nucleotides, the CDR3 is TGTGCCAGCAGCTCCCGACAGCCCCCTGACTATGGCTACACCTTC.

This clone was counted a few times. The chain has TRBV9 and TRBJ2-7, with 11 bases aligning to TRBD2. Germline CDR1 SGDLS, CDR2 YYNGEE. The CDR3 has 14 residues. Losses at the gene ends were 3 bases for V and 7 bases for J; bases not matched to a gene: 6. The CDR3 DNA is TGTGCCAGCAGCGGTGGGACTAGCGGAGGAGAGCAGTACTTC. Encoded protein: CASSGGTSGGEQYF.

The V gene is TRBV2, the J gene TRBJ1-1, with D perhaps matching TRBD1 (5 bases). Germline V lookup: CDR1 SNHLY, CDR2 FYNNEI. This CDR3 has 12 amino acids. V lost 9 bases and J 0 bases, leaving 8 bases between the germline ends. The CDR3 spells CARGVMNTEAFF. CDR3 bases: TGTGCCAGAGGGGTTATGAACACTGAAGCTTTCTTT.

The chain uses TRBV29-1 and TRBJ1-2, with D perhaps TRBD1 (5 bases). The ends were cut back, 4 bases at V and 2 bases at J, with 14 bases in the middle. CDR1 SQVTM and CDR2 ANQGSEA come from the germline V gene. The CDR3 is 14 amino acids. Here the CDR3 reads CSVAGQGANYGYTF. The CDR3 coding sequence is TGCAGCGTTGCGGGCCAGGGAGCGAACTATGGCTACACCTTC.

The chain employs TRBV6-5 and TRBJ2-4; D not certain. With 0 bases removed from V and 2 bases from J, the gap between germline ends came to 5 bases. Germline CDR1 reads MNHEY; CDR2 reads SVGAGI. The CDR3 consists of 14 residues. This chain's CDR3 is CASSYSSTKNIQYF. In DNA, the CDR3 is TGTGCCAGCAGTTACTCGAGCACCAAAAACATTCAGTACTTC.

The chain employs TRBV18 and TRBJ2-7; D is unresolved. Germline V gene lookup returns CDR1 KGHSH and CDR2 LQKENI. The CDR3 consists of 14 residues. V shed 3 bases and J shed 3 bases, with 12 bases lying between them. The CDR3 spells CASSPSSSDYEQYF. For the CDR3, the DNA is TGTGCCAGCTCACCTTCTAGTTCTGACTACGAGCAGTACTTC.

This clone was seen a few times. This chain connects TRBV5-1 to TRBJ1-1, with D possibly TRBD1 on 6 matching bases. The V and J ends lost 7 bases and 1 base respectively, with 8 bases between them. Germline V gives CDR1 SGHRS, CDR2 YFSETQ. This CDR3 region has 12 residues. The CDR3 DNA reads TGCGCCAGCTCGGGACAGAACACTGAAGCTTTCTTT. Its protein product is CASSGQNTEAFF. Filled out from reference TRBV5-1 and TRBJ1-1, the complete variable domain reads KAGVTQTPRYLIKTRGQQVTLSCSPISGHRSVSWYQQTPGQGLQFLFEYFSETQRNKGNFPGRFSGRQFSNSRSEMNVSTLELGDSALYLCASSGQNTEAFFGQGTRLTVV.

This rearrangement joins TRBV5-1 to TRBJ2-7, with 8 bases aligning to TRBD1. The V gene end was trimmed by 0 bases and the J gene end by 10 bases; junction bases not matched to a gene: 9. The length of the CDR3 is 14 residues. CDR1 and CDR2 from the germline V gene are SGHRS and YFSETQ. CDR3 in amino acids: CASSLETSTGVQYF. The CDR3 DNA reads TGCGCCAGCAGCTTGGAAACATCGACAGGGGTCCAGTACTTC.

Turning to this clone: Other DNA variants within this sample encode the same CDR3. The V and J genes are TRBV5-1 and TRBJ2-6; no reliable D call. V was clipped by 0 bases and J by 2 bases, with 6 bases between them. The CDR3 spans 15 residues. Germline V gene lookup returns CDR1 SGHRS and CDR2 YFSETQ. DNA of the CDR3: TGCGCCAGCAGCTTGGTTGAGGCTGGGGCCAACGTCCTGACTTTC. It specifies CASSLVEAGANVLTF.

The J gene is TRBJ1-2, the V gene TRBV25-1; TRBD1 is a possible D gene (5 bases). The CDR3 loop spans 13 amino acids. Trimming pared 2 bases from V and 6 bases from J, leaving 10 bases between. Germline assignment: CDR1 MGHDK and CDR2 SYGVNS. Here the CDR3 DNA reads TGTGCCAGCAGTGAAAGGGGATGGGATGGCTACACCTTC. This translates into CASSERGWDGYTF.

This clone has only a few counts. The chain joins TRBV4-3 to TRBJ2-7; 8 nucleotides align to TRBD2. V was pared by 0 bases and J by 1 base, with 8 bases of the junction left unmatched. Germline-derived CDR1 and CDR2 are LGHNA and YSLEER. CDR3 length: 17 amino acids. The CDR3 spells CASSQDPTPGGSYEQYF. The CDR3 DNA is TGCGCCAGCAGCCAAGATCCCACCCCGGGGGGGTCCTACGAGCAGTACTTC.

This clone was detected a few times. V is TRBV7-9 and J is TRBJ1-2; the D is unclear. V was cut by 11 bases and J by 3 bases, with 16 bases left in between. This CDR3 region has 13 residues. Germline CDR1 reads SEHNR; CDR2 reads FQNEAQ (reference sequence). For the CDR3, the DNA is TGTGCCGGCTTGGGGTTATCGGACTATGGCTACACCTTC. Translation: CAGLGLSDYGYTF.

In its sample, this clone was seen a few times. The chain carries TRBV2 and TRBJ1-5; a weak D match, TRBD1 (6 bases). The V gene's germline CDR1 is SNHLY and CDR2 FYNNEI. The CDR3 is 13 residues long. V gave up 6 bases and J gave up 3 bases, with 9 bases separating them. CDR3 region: CASRQGPNQPQHF. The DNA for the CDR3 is TGTGCCAGCAGACAGGGTCCCAATCAGCCCCAGCATTTT.

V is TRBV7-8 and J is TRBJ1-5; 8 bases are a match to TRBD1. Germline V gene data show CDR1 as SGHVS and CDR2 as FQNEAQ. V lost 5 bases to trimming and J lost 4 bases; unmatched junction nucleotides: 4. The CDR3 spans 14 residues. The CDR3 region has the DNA TGTGCCAGCAGCGCCTACAGGGGGAATCAGCCCCAGCATTTT. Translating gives CASSAYRGNQPQHF.

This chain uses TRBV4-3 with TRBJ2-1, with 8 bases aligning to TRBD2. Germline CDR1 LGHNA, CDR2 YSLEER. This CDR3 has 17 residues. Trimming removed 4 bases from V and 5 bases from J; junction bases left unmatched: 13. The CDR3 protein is CASSLTASGGADNEQFF. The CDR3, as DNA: TGCGCCAGCAGCCTAACCGCAAGCGGGGGTGCCGACAATGAGCAGTTCTTC.